Presented here are 9 T cell receptor beta chains from one specimen sequenced in a study of T cells after yellow fever vaccination. TCRdb reprocessed the 5' RACE reads via MiXCR and lists one record per CDR3 protein. This sample has approximately 580,000 distinct CDR3 sequences, with less than 20% found just once. The sample was PBMCs, taken around 5 days after the first yellow fever vaccination. Receptor source: a man younger than 35 who received the YFV17D yellow fever vaccine.

The CDR3 DNA reads as TGTGCCACCAGCAGACAGGGGGCCGGCGGGGGTGAGCAGTTCTTC. The encoded protein is CATSRQGAGGGEQFF. The gene calls are TRBV15 and TRBJ2-1, with a possible D match to TRBD1 (8 bases). CDR3 length: 15 residues. Germline-derived CDR1 and CDR2 are LNHNV and YYDKDF (reference sequence). Trimming stripped 2 bases from V and 9 bases from J, with 17 bases between.

This clonotype was observed a handful of times. The genes are TRBV20-1 and TRBJ1-5; D gene ambiguous. The CDR3 has 13 amino acids. Trimming removed 5 bases from V and 1 base from J, with 9 bases in between. Germline CDR1 is DFQATT and CDR2 is SNEGSKA (reference sequence). DNA for the CDR3: TGCAGTGCTTCCCGGAACAGCAATCAGCCCCAGCATTTT. The encoded protein is CSASRNSNQPQHF.

The V call is TRBV6-2 or TRBV6-3, the J call TRBJ2-3; maybe TRBD2 (5 bases). This CDR3 spans 16 amino acids. CDR1 and CDR2 from the germline V gene are MNHEY and SVGEGT. V lost 2 bases and J 5 bases, leaving 17 bases between the germline ends. Here the CDR3 reads CASSYRTVRPQDTQYF. The CDR3 DNA follows: TGTGCCAGCAGTTACCGGACTGTCAGACCACAAGATACGCAGTATTTT.

The rearrangement joins TRBV7-7 to TRBJ2-7, with 11 positions matching TRBD1. This CDR3 is 15 amino acids long. CDR1 is SSHAT, CDR2 FNYEAQ, per germline (reference sequence). The CDR3 DNA follows: TGTGCTAGCAGCTGGGACAGGGGGACCCACTACGAGCAGTACGTC. This gives the protein CASSWDRGTHYEQYV.

The chain carries TRBV24-1 and TRBJ2-1; 7 bases align to TRBD2. This CDR3 is built from 14 residues. The trim removed 1 base at V and 6 bases at J, leaving 2 bases unmatched. Germline lookup yields CDR1 KGHDR and CDR2 SFDVKD. The CDR3 protein is CATSDFTGGNEQFF. Written as DNA, the CDR3 is TGTGCCACCAGTGATTTCACGGGGGGCAATGAGCAGTTCTTC.

This clonotype occurred a few times. The chain has TRBV2 and TRBJ2-1, with 9 positions matching TRBD2. This CDR3 is built from 15 residues. V was clipped by 7 bases and J by 0 bases; unmatched bases: 4. Germline assignment: CDR1 SNHLY and CDR2 FYNNEI. The CDR3 protein is CASTSGEFSYNEQFF. CDR3 in DNA: TGTGCCAGCACTAGCGGGGAATTCTCCTACAATGAGCAGTTCTTC.

This clonotype showed up many times. The chain is built from TRBV12-3 or TRBV12-4 and TRBJ2-7; D gene ambiguous. CDR3 length: 13 residues. Trimming took off 3 bases at V and 4 bases at J, with 10 bases between the two ends. CDR3 in amino acids: CASSFGQVYEQYV. The DNA for the CDR3 is TGTGCCAGCAGTTTCGGTCAGGTATACGAGCAGTACGTC.

This clonotype has only a few counts. This chain connects TRBV7-3 to TRBJ2-3; 10 bases agree with TRBD2. CDR3 length: 14 amino acids. Germline V gene lookup returns CDR1 SGHTA and CDR2 FQGTGA. V lost 11 bases, J lost 0 bases, and 5 bases stayed unmatched. CDR3: CAVIAGGSTDTQYF. As DNA, the CDR3 is TGTGCCGTAATAGCGGGGGGTAGCACAGATACGCAGTATTTT.

This clonotype appeared many times. The rearrangement uses TRBV12-3 or TRBV12-4 and TRBJ1-1; perhaps TRBD1 as D (6 bases). Trimming shortened V by 6 bases and J by 1 base, and 15 bases separated the two germline ends. The CDR3 has 15 residues. The CDR3, as DNA: TGTGCCAGCAGCTATGGACACAGGGCGAACACTGAAGCTTTCTTT. It codes for CASSYGHRANTEAFF.